This T cell receptor beta chain was found in a study of cytomegalovirus exposure and HLA in healthy donors. The donors belonged to the approximately 120-subject validation cohort, separate from the approximately 670-subject first cohort. A word on this clone: Its antigen is as yet unknown.

Study results and caveats: Cytomegalovirus status was reportedly diagnosed by the classifier with high specificity and sensitivity. In vitro testing confirmed a few CMV-associated chains as specific for CMV antigens.

This CDR3 region has 15 residues. CDR1 is MGHDK and CDR2 is SYGVNS in the germline V gene. TCRdb's table, derived via immunoSEQ multiplex PCR, lists solely in-frame clones and lacks some. The repertoire holds 100,000 to 120,000 clones, approximately 87% seen once, with almost 1.5% in the top ten. The sequence derives from a woman aged 25 to 39 in good health and CMV-seropositive. The gene calls are TRBV25-1 and TRBJ1-2, with unresolved D. The sample comprised PBMCs. In DNA, the CDR3 is TGTGCTACCTCGAGTCGGGTGAAGCCTAACTATGGCTACACCTTC. Amino acid sequence: CATSSRVKPNYGYTF.